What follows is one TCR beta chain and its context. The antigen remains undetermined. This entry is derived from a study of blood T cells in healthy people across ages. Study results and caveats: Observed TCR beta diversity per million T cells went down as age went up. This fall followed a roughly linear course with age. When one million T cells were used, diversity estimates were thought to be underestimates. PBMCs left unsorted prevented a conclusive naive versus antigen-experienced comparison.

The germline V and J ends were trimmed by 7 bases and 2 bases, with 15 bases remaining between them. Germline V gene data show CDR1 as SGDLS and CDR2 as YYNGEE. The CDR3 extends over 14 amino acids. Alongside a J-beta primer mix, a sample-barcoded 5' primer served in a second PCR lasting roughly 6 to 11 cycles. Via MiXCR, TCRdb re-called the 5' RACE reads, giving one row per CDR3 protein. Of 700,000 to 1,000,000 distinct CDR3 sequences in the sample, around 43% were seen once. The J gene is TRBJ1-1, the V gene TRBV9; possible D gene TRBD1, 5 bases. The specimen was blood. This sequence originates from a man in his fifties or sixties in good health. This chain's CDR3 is CASGRDSGNTEAFF. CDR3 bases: TGTGCCAGCGGCCGGGACTCGGGCAACACTGAAGCTTTCTTT.